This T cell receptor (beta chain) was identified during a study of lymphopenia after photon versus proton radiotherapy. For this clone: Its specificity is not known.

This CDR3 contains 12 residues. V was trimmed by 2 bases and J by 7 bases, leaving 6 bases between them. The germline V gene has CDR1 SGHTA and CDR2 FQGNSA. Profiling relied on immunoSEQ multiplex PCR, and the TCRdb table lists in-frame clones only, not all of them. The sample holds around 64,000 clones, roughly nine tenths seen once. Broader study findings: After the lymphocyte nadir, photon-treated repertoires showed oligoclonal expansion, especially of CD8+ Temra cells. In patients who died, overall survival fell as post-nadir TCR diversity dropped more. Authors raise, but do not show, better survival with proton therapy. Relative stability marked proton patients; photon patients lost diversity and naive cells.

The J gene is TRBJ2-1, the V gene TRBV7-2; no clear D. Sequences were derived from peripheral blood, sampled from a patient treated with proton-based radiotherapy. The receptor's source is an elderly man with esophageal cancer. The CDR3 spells CASSLNVNEQFF. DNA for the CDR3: TGTGCCAGCAGCTTAAATGTGAATGAGCAGTTCTTC.